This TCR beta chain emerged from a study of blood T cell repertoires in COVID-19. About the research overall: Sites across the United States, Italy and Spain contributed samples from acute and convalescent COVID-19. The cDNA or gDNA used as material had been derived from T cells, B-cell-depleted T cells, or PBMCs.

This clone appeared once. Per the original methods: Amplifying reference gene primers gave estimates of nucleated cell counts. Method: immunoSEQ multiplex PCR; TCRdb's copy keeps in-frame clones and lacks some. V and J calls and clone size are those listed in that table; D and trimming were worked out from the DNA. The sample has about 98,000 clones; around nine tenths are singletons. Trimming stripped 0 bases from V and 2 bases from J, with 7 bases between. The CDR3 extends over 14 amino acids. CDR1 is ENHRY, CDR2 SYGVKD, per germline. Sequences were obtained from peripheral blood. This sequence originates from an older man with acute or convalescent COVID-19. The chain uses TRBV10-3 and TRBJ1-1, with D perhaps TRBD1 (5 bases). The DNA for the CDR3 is TGTGCCATCAGTGAGTCGACAGCAAACACTGAAGCTTTCTTT. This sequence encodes CAISESTANTEAFF.